Sequencing of this TCR beta chain was carried out in a study of T cell repertoires in cytomegalovirus infection. TCRdb ran MiXCR on the reads and lists one entry per CDR3 protein. The sample has 300,000 to 450,000 distinct CDR3 sequences; 15% to 20% are singletons. V lost 2 bases to trimming and J lost 5 bases, with 19 bases between them. This CDR3 is 17 amino acids long. Germline lookup yields CDR1 MDHEN and CDR2 SYDVKM. The V call is TRBV28, the J call TRBJ1-5; D remains unclear. Sequences were obtained from PBMCs. The receptor was derived from a human donor in good health (CMV status not recorded). Some clones in this sample may be carry-over from other donors' samples. CDR3 nucleotides: TGTGCCAGCAGTTTACGTCGCCGAGGGTACTCGGATCAGCCCCAGCATTTT. Translated: CASSLRRRGYSDQPQHF.